This T cell receptor beta chain was sequenced in a study of cytomegalovirus exposure and HLA in healthy donors. The PCR was carried out with 60 Vbeta primers and 13 Jbeta primers. Measured with immunoSEQ multiplex PCR; TCRdb has only the in-frame clones, and not every one. The table includes 150,000 to 200,000 clones, roughly 82% detected once. Per the germline V gene, CDR1 is MDHEN and CDR2 is SYDVKM. This CDR3 region has 12 residues. Trimming removed 2 bases from V and 10 bases from J, with 11 bases in between. The chain recombines TRBV28 with TRBJ1-2; no clear D gene. The material sequenced was PBMCs. The receptor comes from a middle-aged man in good health and CMV-seronegative. CDR3 residues: CASSLGRRDYTF. CDR3 sequence (DNA): TGTGCCAGCAGTTTAGGCCGTCGGGACTACACCTTC.